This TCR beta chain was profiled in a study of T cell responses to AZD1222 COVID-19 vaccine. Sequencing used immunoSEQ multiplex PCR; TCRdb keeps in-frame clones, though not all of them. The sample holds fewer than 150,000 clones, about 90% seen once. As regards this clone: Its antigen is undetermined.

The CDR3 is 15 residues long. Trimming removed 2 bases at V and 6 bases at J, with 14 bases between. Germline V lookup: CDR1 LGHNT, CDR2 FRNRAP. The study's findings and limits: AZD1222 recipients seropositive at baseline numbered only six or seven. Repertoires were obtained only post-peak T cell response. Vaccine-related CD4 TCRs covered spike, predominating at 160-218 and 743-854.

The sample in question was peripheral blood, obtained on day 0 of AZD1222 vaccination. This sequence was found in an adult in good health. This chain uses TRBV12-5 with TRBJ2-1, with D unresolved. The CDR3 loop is CASGLLPPWGNEQFF. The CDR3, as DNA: TGTGCTAGTGGTTTGTTACCCCCTTGGGGCAATGAGCAGTTCTTC.